Listed here are 29 T cell receptor beta chains from one sample, sequenced in a study of blood T cell repertoires in COVID-19. The table came from immunoSEQ multiplex PCR; TCRdb's copy has only in-frame clones and leaves some out. The table records 230,000 or so clones, around 84% of them present only once. The specimen was peripheral blood. The receptor source for this set is a man younger than 40 with active or convalescent COVID-19.

The CDR3 spells CASSLESYYEQYF. In nucleotides, the CDR3 is TGCGCCAGCAGCTTAGAGTCCTACTACGAGCAGTACTTC. This chain uses TRBV5-1 with TRBJ2-7; D is unclear. The germline CDR1 and CDR2 sequences are SGHRS and YFSETQ. The V gene lost 2 bases and the J gene lost 3 bases, with 9 bases spanning the gap. This CDR3 contains 13 residues.

V and J are TRBV29-1 and TRBJ2-4, with D possibly matching TRBD1 (6 bases). The ends were cut back, 0 bases at V and 8 bases at J, with 11 bases in the middle. Germline lookup yields CDR1 SQVTM and CDR2 ANQGSEA. CDR3 length equals 13 residues. This CDR3 reads CSVEDDRFDIQYF. Here the CDR3 DNA reads TGCAGCGTTGAAGATGACAGGTTCGACATTCAGTACTTC. Variable domain in full (rest from reference TRBV29-1 and TRBJ2-4): SAVISQKPSRDICQRGTSLTIQCQVDSQVTMMFWYRQQPGQSLTLIATANQGSEATYESGFVIDKFPISRPNLTFSTLTVSNMSPEDSSIYLCSVEDDRFDIQYFGAGTRLSVL.

The chain uses TRBV19 and TRBJ2-1; 7 positions match TRBD2. CDR3 size: 15 residues. Germline V gives CDR1 LNHDA, CDR2 SQIVND (reference sequence). After removal of 3 bases from V and 5 bases from J, the junction contained 7 bases not matched to a gene. The CDR3, as DNA: TGTGCCAGTAGTATGGGGGGGAGAAAAAACAATGAGCAGTTCTTC. Amino acids: CASSMGGRKNNEQFF.

This chain joins TRBV4-3 and TRBJ1-2; 7 nucleotides align to TRBD1. Germline V gives CDR1 LGHNA, CDR2 YSLEER. CDR3 size: 19 residues. J was trimmed by 7 bases and V by 0 bases; bases with no gene match: 20. CDR3: CASSQDVVRGTEYLFGYTF. In DNA form, the CDR3 reads TGCGCCAGCAGCCAAGATGTCGTTCGCGGGACAGAATACTTATTTGGCTACACCTTC.

This chain links TRBV2 with TRBJ2-5; D may be TRBD2 (5 bases). The CDR3 totals 13 residues. CDR1 and CDR2 from the germline V gene are SNHLY and FYNNEI. Trimming left V 8 bases short and J 5 bases short, with 15 bases between. The CDR3 DNA is TGTGCCAGCGTTTTCCTAGCCGTCGAGACCCAGTACTTC. Its translation is CASVFLAVETQYF.

This clone was seen just once. The genes are TRBV5-1 and TRBJ2-5; D remains unclear. The V gene's germline CDR1 is SGHRS and CDR2 YFSETQ. This CDR3 comprises 12 residues. The V end was cut by 2 bases, the J end by 2 bases, with 4 bases between. The CDR3 spells CASSFRQETQYF. CDR3 nucleotides: TGCGCCAGCAGCTTTCGGCAAGAGACCCAGTACTTC.

The rearrangement links TRBV5-4 to TRBJ1-5, with TRBD1 matching over 10 bases. This CDR3 is 15 amino acids long. The J segment lost 7 bases and the V segment lost 4 bases, leaving 8 bases of the junction unmatched. Germline-derived CDR1 and CDR2 are SGHNT and YYREEE (reference sequence). For the CDR3, the DNA is TGTGCCAGCAGCACCGGGACAGGGGTGGGACAGCCCCAGCATTTT. Protein: CASSTGTGVGQPQHF.

This rearrangement joins TRBV5-1 to TRBJ2-7; 7 bases agree with TRBD2. The V gene's germline CDR1 is SGHRS and CDR2 YFSETQ. J was trimmed by 5 bases and V by 2 bases; bases with no gene match: 1. CDR3 size: 12 residues. This chain's CDR3 is CASSLAGHEQYF. CDR3 bases: TGCGCCAGCAGCTTAGCGGGGCACGAGCAGTACTTC.

This clone has just a few counts. The chain joins TRBV27 to TRBJ1-6, with D possibly TRBD1 on 6 matching bases. The CDR3 contains 14 residues. V shed 5 bases and J shed 7 bases, with 12 bases lying between them. The germline V gene encodes CDR1 MNHEY and CDR2 SMNVEV (reference sequence). This chain's CDR3 is CASSVQGFNSPLHF. CDR3 bases: TGTGCCAGCAGTGTACAGGGTTTCAATTCACCCCTCCACTTT.

This chain connects TRBV24-1 to TRBJ2-2, with 13 bases identical to TRBD2. The J segment lost 2 bases and the V segment lost 3 bases, leaving 2 bases of the junction unmatched. The CDR3 spans 17 residues. The V gene's germline CDR1 is KGHDR and CDR2 SFDVKD. The CDR3 DNA follows: TGTGCCACCAGTGATCCGGGACTAGCGGGAAACACCGGGGAGCTGTTTTTT. Amino acids: CATSDPGLAGNTGELFF.

V is TRBV3-1 (or the pseudogene TRBV3-2) and J is TRBJ2-7, with 8 bases fitting TRBD1. Germline CDR1 and CDR2: LGHDT and YNNKEL (reference sequence). This CDR3 spans 15 amino acids. The trim removed 8 bases at V and 6 bases at J, leaving 15 bases unmatched. DNA for the CDR3: TGTGCCAGCTCCCGACAGGGGTGGATTCAGGGCGAGCAGTACTTC. It translates to CASSRQGWIQGEQYF.

This clone was counted only a few times. V is TRBV28 and J is TRBJ2-3, with a tentative D call TRBD1 (6 bases). Trimming cost V 4 bases and J 4 bases, with 15 bases left between them. CDR1 and CDR2 from the germline V gene are MDHEN and SYDVKM. The CDR3 extends over 15 amino acids. The CDR3 is CASSSNDRWSDTQYF. As DNA, the CDR3 is TGTGCCAGCAGTTCAAACGACAGGTGGTCAGATACGCAGTATTTT.

The chain recombines TRBV4-3 with TRBJ1-5; no reliable D call. V was cut by 0 bases and J by 0 bases, with 12 bases left in between. CDR1 LGHNA and CDR2 YSLEER come from the germline V gene. The CDR3 has 17 residues. CDR3 nucleotides: TGCGCCAGCAGCCAAGATTCAGGAAGGCATAGCAATCAGCCCCAGCATTTT. It specifies CASSQDSGRHSNQPQHF.

The rearrangement joins TRBV7-2 to TRBJ2-7; 8 bases line up with TRBD2. The J segment lost 2 bases and the V segment lost 5 bases, leaving 11 bases of the junction unmatched. The germline V gene has CDR1 SGHTA and CDR2 FQGNSA. This CDR3 has 16 residues. CDR3 DNA sequence: TGTGCCAGCAGCCCCGCCCCGGGGGGGGTGACCTACGAGCAGTACTTC. Translating gives CASSPAPGGVTYEQYF.

The CDR3 here is CASSRSDRGGEKLFF. In nucleotides, the CDR3 is TGTGCCAGCAGCCGATCAGACAGGGGGGGAGAAAAACTGTTTTTT. The J gene is TRBJ1-4, the V gene TRBV9, with 9 bases that match TRBD1. J lost 8 bases, V lost 4 bases, and 9 bases had no gene match. The germline V gene has CDR1 SGDLS and CDR2 YYNGEE. This CDR3 has 15 residues.

The rearrangement links TRBV7-2 to TRBJ1-2; 7 bases align to TRBD1. CDR1 is SGHTA and CDR2 is FQGNSA in the germline V gene. The CDR3 length is 11 residues. The junction had 8 bases not matched to a gene; V was cut back by 11 bases and J by 8 bases. Here the CDR3 DNA reads TGTGCCGTCCGTGGGACAGAAGGCTACACCTTC. Translating it yields CAVRGTEGYTF.

There are a few counts of this clone. V is TRBV28 and J is TRBJ1-2; TRBD1 aligns across 7 bases. The CDR3 spans 11 residues. Germline CDR1 is MDHEN and CDR2 is SYDVKM. The V segment lost 5 bases and the J segment 12 bases; nucleotides outside the gene matches: 6. CDR3 sequence: CASSMYRGHTF. The CDR3 bases are TGTGCCAGCAGTATGTACAGGGGCCACACCTTC.

This clone was detected once. The chain carries TRBV28 and TRBJ1-4, with D possibly being TRBD1 (5 bases). Trimming shortened V by 2 bases and J by 8 bases, and 15 bases separated the two germline ends. The CDR3 length is 15 residues. CDR1 MDHEN and CDR2 SYDVKM come from the germline V gene. CDR3 nucleotides: TGTGCCAGCAGTTTACGTTCGGGGGTTCGAGAAAAACTGTTTTTT. Translation: CASSLRSGVREKLFF.

The rearrangement joins TRBV28 to TRBJ2-7; maybe TRBD1 (5 bases). Trimming shortened V by 7 bases and J by 2 bases, and 12 bases separated the two germline ends. CDR1 is MDHEN and CDR2 is SYDVKM in the germline V gene. The CDR3 is 13 residues long. The CDR3 sequence: CASTQGSPYEQYF. The CDR3 region has the DNA TGTGCCAGCACCCAGGGATCCCCCTACGAGCAGTACTTC. The full variable domain, in which reference TRBV28 and TRBJ2-7 provide the parts outside the CDR3, is DVKVTQSSRYLVKRTGEKVFLECVQDMDHENMFWYRQDPGLGLRLIYFSYDVKMKEKGDIPEGYSVSREKKERFSLILESASTNQTSMYLCASTQGSPYEQYFGPGTRLTVT.

The rearrangement uses TRBV6-2 or TRBV6-3 and TRBJ2-7; D gene unclear. Germline CDR1 MNHEY, CDR2 SVGEGT. The V and J ends lost 5 bases and 2 bases respectively, with 16 bases between them. The CDR3 length is 15 residues. The DNA for the CDR3 is TGTGCCAGCAGTATGTCGGAACAGTCCGCCTACGAGCAGTACTTC. It yields the protein CASSMSEQSAYEQYF.

This chain connects TRBV6-2 or TRBV6-3 to TRBJ2-4; tentative D call: TRBD2 (5 bases). CDR1 MNHEY and CDR2 SVGEGT come from the germline V gene. The CDR3 is 15 amino acids. Trimming left V 2 bases short and J 2 bases short, with 10 bases between. The CDR3: CASSYPSGTKNIQYF. Here the CDR3 DNA reads TGTGCCAGCAGTTACCCTTCCGGGACCAAAAACATTCAGTACTTC.

In its sample, this clone was seen a few times. The chain links TRBV28 to TRBJ1-4; possible D gene TRBD1, 5 bases. The CDR3 runs 14 residues. Germline CDR1 is MDHEN and CDR2 is SYDVKM. V lost 2 bases to trimming and J lost 7 bases, with 11 bases between them. CDR3: CASSLRQGTEKLFF. In DNA form, the CDR3 reads TGTGCCAGCAGTTTACGGCAGGGAACTGAAAAACTGTTTTTT.

Notes on this clone: The same CDR3 can be traced to other DNA sequences in this sample. V gene TRBV7-2 combines with J gene TRBJ1-5; D is unresolved. This CDR3 comprises 14 residues. Germline V CDR1 and CDR2: SGHTA, FQGNSA. V dropped 1 base and J dropped 3 bases, with 7 bases sitting between them. The CDR3 DNA reads TGTGCCAGCAGCTTAGGTCAGAACAATCAGCCCCAGCATTTT. It is translated as CASSLGQNNQPQHF.

The V and J genes are TRBV4-2 and TRBJ1-3; 7 bases agree with TRBD1. The V gene end was trimmed by 4 bases and the J gene end by 7 bases; junction bases not matched to a gene: 10. Germline values: CDR1 LGHNA, CDR2 YNFKEQ. The CDR3 extends over 15 amino acids. CDR3 in DNA: TGTGCCAGCAGCCGCGGACAGGCCGCGGGGAACACCATATATTTT. As protein: CASSRGQAAGNTIYF.

This clone was seen once. The gene calls are TRBV7-9 and TRBJ1-6; the match to TRBD1 covers 8 bases. From germline, CDR1 is SEHNR and CDR2 FQNEAQ (reference sequence). CDR3 length equals 14 residues. V was clipped by 5 bases and J by 4 bases; unmatched bases: 1. For the CDR3, the DNA is TGTGCCAGCAGCCGACAGGGGTATAATTCACCCCTCCACTTT. This encodes CASSRQGYNSPLHF.

The rearrangement joins TRBV2 to TRBJ1-4; 8 nucleotides agree with TRBD1. Germline loops: CDR1 SNHLY, CDR2 FYNNEI. Losses at the gene ends were 7 bases for V and 4 bases for J; bases not matched to a gene: 5. The CDR3 runs to 14 residues. The CDR3 DNA sequence: TGTGCCAGCACCGGACAGGGAATTAATGAAAAACTGTTTTTT. Translating gives CASTGQGINEKLFF.

The chain is built from TRBV19 and TRBJ2-1; 8 positions match TRBD2. The CDR3 extends over 15 amino acids. Trimming removed 5 bases from V and 6 bases from J; junction bases left unmatched: 9. Germline V gene lookup returns CDR1 LNHDA and CDR2 SQIVND (reference sequence). CDR3 DNA sequence: TGTGCCAGTAGTCGCGCCGGGACTAGTCGCAATGAGCAGTTCTTC. Its protein is CASSRAGTSRNEQFF.

The gene calls are TRBV28 and TRBJ1-2; TRBD1 is a possible D gene (6 bases). V lost 6 bases, J lost 4 bases, and 15 bases lay in between. The germline gives CDR1 MDHEN, CDR2 SYDVKM. CDR3 size: 14 residues. CDR3 nucleotide sequence: TGTGCCAGCAGCGGGGACACGTCCGTCTATGGCTACACCTTC. Its translation: CASSGDTSVYGYTF.

This clone was observed a few times. J is TRBJ2-1 and V is TRBV10-3; the D gene is possibly TRBD1 (5 bases). The CDR3 covers 11 residues. Germline CDR1 and CDR2: ENHRY and SYGVKD. V was clipped by 8 bases and J by 7 bases, with 9 bases between them. CDR3 loop: CAIGAGNEQFF. The CDR3 DNA is TGTGCCATCGGGGCCGGTAATGAGCAGTTCTTC.